This TCR beta chain was documented in a study of OX40 agonist ivuxolimab in advanced cancers. On the study more broadly: Of the patients, three showed partial responses, one with hepatocellular carcinoma and two with cutaneous melanoma. The study's findings and limits: CD8+ T cells showed, on average, more clonal expansion than CD4+ cells. CD4+ and CD8+ blood T cells expanded clonally by week 6 at 0.1 to 3.0 mg/kg. Expanded peripheral T cells had an undetermined antigen specificity.

The V gene lost 1 base and the J gene lost 7 bases, with 16 bases spanning the gap. Germline V gives CDR1 LGHNA, CDR2 YSLEER. This CDR3 comprises 15 residues. Comment on this clone: Its antigen is still unknown.

Using immunoSEQ multiplex PCR, the repertoire was profiled, and TCRdb retains in-frame clones only, with some absent. The sample records over 80,000 clones, less than 85% being singletons. Specimen: CD4+ or CD8+ T cells sorted from blood, collected in a trial of the OX40 agonist ivuxolimab. This TCR came from an adult with an advanced solid tumor such as melanoma, head and neck, liver or kidney cancer. The chain uses TRBV4-3 and TRBJ1-2, with D maybe TRBD1 (6 bases). CDR3 sequence reads: CASSQGGGATSGYTF. The CDR3 nucleotides read TGCGCCAGCAGCCAAGGCGGGGGCGCAACCAGTGGCTACACCTTC.